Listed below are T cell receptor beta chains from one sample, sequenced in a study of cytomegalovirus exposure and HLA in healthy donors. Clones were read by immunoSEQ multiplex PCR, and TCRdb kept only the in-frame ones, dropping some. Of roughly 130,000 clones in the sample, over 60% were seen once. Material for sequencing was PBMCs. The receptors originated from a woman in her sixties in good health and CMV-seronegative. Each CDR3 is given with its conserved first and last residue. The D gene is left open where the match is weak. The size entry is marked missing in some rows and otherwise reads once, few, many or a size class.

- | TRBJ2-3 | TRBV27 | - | CASSLIASTDTQYF | TGTGCCAGCAGTTTGATAGCGAGCACAGATACGCAGTATTTT
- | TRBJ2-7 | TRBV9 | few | CASSVEPSSYEQYF | TGTGCCAGCAGCGTAGAACCGAGCTCCTACGAGCAGTACTTC
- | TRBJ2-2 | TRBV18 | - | CASSPPGALRGNTGELFF | TGTGCCAGCTCACCACCGGGGGCCCTCCGAGGGAACACCGGGGAGCTGTTTTTT
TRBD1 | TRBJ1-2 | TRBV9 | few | CASSYSRGLYYGYTF | TGTGCCAGCAGTTACTCCAGGGGGTTGTACTATGGCTACACCTTC
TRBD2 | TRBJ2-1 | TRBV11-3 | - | CASSAGLAGGREQFF | TGTGCCAGCAGCGCGGGACTAGCGGGAGGTCGCGAGCAGTTCTTC
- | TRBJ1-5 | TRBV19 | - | CASSMGRVRQPQHF | TGTGCCAGTAGTATGGGCAGGGTGCGTCAGCCCCAGCATTTT
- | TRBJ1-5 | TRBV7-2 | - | CASSLEGGRRSNQPQHF | TGTGCCAGCAGCTTAGAAGGGGGTAGGCGGAGCAATCAGCCCCAGCATTTT
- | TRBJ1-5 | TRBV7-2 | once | CASSPTFDNQPQHF | TGTGCCAGCAGTCCCACTTTTGACAATCAGCCCCAGCATTTT
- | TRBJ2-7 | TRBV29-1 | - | CSAGGGGQAYEQYF | TGCAGCGCCGGAGGGGGGGGACAAGCCTACGAGCAGTACTTC
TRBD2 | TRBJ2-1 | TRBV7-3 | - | CASSLAGAVYNEQFF | TGTGCCAGCAGCTTAGCGGGAGCGGTCTACAATGAGCAGTTCTTC
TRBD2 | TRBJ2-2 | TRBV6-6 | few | CASRMGPGLAGELFF | TGTGCCAGCAGAATGGGGCCAGGACTAGCCGGGGAGCTGTTTTTT
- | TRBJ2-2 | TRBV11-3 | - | CASSKGGQNTGELFF | TGTGCCAGCAGTAAGGGCGGACAGAACACCGGGGAGCTGTTTTTT
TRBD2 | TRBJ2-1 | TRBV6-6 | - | CASTKGTSGINEQFF | TGTGCCAGCACCAAGGGGACTAGCGGGATTAATGAGCAGTTCTTC
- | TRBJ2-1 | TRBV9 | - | CASSVEGGTYNEQFF | TGTGCCAGCAGCGTAGAGGGCGGGACCTACAATGAGCAGTTCTTC
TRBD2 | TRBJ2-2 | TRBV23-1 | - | CASSNPPREGTNTGELFF | TGCGCCAGCAGTAACCCTCCGCGGGAGGGGACGAACACCGGGGAGCTGTTTTTT
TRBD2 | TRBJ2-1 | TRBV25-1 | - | CASSERIAGGIYNEQFF | TGTGCCAGCAGTGAACGGATAGCGGGAGGGATCTACAATGAGCAGTTCTTC
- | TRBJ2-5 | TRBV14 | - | CATPDEVFSGSYQETQYF | TGTGCCACCCCGGACGAAGTTTTCTCGGGGTCGTACCAAGAGACCCAGTACTTC
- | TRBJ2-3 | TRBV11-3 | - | CASSLGQAVGGSTDTQYF | TGTGCCAGCAGCTTAGGACAGGCCGTTGGAGGAAGCACAGATACGCAGTATTTT
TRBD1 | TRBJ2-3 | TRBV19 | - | CASSIEGTGADTQYF | TGTGCCAGTAGTATAGAGGGCACAGGGGCAGATACGCAGTATTTT
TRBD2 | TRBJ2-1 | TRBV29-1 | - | CSVEGVGGIRYNEQFF | TGCAGCGTTGAGGGGGTCGGGGGGATTCGTTACAATGAGCAGTTCTTC
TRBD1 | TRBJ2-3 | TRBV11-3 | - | CASSSRTGLTDTQYF | TGTGCCAGCAGCTCCCGGACAGGGCTCACAGATACGCAGTATTTT
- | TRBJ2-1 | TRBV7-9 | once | CASSLAGDPSSYNEQFF | TGTGCCAGCAGCTTAGCTGGAGACCCGAGCTCCTACAATGAGCAGTTCTTC
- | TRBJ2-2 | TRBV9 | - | CASSVANLNTGELFF | TGTGCCAGCAGCGTCGCTAACCTCAACACCGGGGAGCTGTTTTTT
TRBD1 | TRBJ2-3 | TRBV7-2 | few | CASSSDRAFTDTQYF | TGTGCCAGCAGCTCGGACAGGGCTTTCACAGATACGCAGTATTTT
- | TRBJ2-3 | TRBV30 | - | CAWSVRRNDTDTQYF | TGTGCCTGGAGTGTAAGGCGGAATGACACAGATACGCAGTATTTT
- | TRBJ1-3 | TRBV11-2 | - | CASSLLGTSRSGNTIYF | TGTGCCAGCAGCTTACTCGGGACAAGTCGCTCTGGAAACACCATATATTTT
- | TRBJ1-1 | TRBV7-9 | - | CASSLGTANTEAFF | TGTGCCAGCAGCTTAGGGACAGCTAACACTGAAGCTTTCTTT
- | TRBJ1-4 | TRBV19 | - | CASRRGREDEKLFF | TGTGCCAGTCGCAGAGGCAGGGAAGACGAAAAACTGTTTTTT
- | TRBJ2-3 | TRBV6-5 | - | CASSLARADTQYF | TGTGCCAGCAGCCTGGCACGGGCAGATACGCAGTATTTT
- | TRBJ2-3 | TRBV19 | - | CASSPGVTTDTQYF | TGTGCCAGTAGTCCCGGGGTCACCACAGATACGCAGTATTTT
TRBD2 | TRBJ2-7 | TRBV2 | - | CASSEALPGGGSRRTPYEQYF | TGTGCCAGCAGTGAAGCGCTTCCGGGGGGGGGATCAAGGCGAACTCCCTACGAGCAGTACTTC
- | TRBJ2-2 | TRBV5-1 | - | CASSQGRDTANTGELFF | TGCGCCAGCAGCCAGGGTCGCGACACAGCGAACACCGGGGAGCTGTTTTTT
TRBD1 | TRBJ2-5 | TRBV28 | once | CASSSQGARETQYF | TGTGCCAGCAGTTCACAGGGGGCGCGAGAGACCCAGTACTTC
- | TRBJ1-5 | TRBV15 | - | CATSSLQGDQPQHF | TGTGCCACCAGCAGTCTACAGGGTGATCAGCCCCAGCATTTT
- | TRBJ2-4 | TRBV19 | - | CASTLEGSQQNIQYF | TGTGCCAGTACCTTGGAGGGTTCCCAACAAAACATTCAGTACTTC
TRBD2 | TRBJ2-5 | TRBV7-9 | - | CASSLQREGRKTQYF | TGTGCCAGCAGCTTACAGCGGGAGGGCCGGAAGACCCAGTACTTC
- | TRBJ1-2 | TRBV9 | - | CASSPEGAWGYTF | TGTGCCAGCAGCCCGGAGGGTGCTTGGGGCTACACCTTC
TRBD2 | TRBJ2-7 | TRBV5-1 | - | CASSSVLAGGYEQYF | TGCGCCAGCAGCTCCGTACTAGCGGGGGGCTACGAGCAGTACTTC
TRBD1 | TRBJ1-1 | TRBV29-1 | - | CSVAGPLTGGTEAFF | TGCAGCGTTGCGGGCCCTTTGACAGGGGGTACTGAAGCTTTCTTT